This T cell receptor (beta chain) was found in a study of CD8 T cells in Susac syndrome. RNA in amounts of about 0.45 to 1 ug was reverse transcribed with random hexamers. Via MiXCR, TCRdb re-called the immunoSEQ multiplex PCR reads, giving one row per CDR3 protein. Altogether 55,000 to 85,000 distinct CDR3 sequences are present, nearly 96% being singletons, with the ten largest covering 0.095% to 0.12%. The CDR3 runs to 13 residues. Germline V lookup: CDR1 DFQATT, CDR2 SNEGSKA (reference sequence). Between the trimmed V and J ends, which lost 5 bases and 2 bases, there was a span of 12 bases. Material for sequencing was CD4+ T cells from PBMCs. The chain combines TRBV20-1 with TRBJ1-2; a possible D gene is TRBD1 (6 bases). This TCR derives from a human donor with multiple sclerosis. The CDR3, as DNA: TGCAGTGCTCCGGACAGATTAAACTATGGCTACACCTTC. Translating it yields CSAPDRLNYGYTF.